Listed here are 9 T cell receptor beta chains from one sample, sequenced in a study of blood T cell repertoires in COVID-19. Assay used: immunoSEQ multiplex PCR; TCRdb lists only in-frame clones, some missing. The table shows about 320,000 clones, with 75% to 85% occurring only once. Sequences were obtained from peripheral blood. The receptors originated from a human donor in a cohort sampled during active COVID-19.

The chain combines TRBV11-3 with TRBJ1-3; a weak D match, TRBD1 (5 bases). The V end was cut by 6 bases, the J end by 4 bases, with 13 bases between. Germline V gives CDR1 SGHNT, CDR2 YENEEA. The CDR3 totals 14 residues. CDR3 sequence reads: CASSYGQGGNTIYF. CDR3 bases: TGTGCCAGCAGTTACGGACAAGGGGGAAACACCATATATTTT.

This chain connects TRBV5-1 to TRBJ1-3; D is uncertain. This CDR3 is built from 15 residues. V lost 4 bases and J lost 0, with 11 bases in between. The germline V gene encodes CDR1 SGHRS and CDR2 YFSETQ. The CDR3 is CASSQEPFSGNTIYF. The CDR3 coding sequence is TGCGCCAGCAGCCAGGAACCGTTCTCTGGAAACACCATATATTTT.

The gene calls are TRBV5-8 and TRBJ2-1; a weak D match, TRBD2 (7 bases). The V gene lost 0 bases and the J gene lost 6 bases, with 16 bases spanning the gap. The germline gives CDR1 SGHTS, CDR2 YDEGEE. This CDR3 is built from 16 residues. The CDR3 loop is CASSLGAKGGGNEQFF. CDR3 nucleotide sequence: TGTGCCAGCAGCTTGGGGGCCAAGGGAGGGGGCAATGAGCAGTTCTTC.

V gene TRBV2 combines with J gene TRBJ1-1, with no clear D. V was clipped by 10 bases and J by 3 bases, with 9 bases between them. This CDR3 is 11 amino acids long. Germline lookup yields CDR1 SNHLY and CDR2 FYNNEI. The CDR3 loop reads CATGSDTEAFF. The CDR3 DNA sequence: TGTGCCACCGGTAGTGACACTGAAGCTTTCTTT.

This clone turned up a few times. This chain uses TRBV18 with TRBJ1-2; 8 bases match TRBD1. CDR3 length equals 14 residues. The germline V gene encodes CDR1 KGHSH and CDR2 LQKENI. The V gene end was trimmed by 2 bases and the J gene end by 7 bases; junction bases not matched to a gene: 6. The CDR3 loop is CASSPSGGVSGYTF. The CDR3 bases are TGTGCCAGCTCACCATCAGGGGGCGTCTCTGGCTACACCTTC.

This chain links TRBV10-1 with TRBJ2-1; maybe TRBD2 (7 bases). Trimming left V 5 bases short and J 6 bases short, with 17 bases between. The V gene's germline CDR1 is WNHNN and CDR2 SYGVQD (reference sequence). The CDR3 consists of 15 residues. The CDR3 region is CASSLGGLVGNEQFF. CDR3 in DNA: TGCGCCAGCAGTCTCGGGGGGCTGGTAGGCAATGAGCAGTTCTTC.

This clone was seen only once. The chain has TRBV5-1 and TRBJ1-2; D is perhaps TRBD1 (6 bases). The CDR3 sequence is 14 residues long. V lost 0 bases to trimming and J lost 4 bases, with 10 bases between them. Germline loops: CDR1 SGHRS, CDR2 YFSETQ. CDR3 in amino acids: CASSLVGAGYGYTF. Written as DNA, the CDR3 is TGCGCCAGCAGCTTGGTGGGGGCTGGCTATGGCTACACCTTC.

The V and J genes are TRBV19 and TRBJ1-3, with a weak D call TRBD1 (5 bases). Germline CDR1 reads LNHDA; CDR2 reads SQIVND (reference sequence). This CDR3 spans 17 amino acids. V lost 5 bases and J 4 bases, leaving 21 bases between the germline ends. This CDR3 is CASSPNYDSLEGNTIYF. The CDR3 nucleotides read TGTGCCAGTAGTCCCAATTACGACAGCCTGGAAGGAAACACCATATATTTT.

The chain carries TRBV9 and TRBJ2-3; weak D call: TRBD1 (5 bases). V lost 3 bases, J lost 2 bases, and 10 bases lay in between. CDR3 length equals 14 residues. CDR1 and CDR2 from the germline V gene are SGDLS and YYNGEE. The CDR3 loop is CASSGAGLTDTQYF. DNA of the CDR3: TGTGCCAGCAGCGGAGCAGGGCTCACAGATACGCAGTATTTT.